The 2 T cell receptor beta chains given below trace back to one sample, sequenced in a study of tumor-infiltrating lymphocytes in primary liver carcinoma. In addition to blood RNA drawn from unsorted whole blood, germline DNA was extracted. Making TCR beta cDNA involved 400 to 600 ng total RNA and a constant-region primer. ARM-PCR was slightly modified, and three nested multiplex PCR rounds with it gave rise to the TCR beta libraries. Researchers ran the first two PCR rounds for ten to eleven cycles each with TRBV1-TRBV30 forward primers and a C-beta reverse primer. TCRdb recomputed calls from the multiplex PCR reads with MiXCR, one row per CDR3 protein. The sample yields some 320,000 distinct CDR3 sequences, roughly 60% seen once. Sequencing input: peripheral blood. Receptor source: a man aged 35 to 55 with primary liver carcinoma and hepatitis B virus infection.

As concerns this clonotype: Relative to the germline gene, one junction end is altered; a read error may explain this. The V gene is TRBV28, the J gene TRBJ2-5, with D perhaps TRBD2 (5 bases). Per the germline V gene, CDR1 is MDHEN and CDR2 is SYDVKM. The length of the CDR3 is 13 residues. The CDR3: CASSLRAAETHYF. As DNA, the CDR3 is TGTGCCAGCAGCCTGAGGGCCGCGGAGACCCACTACTTC.

This clonotype was observed many times. V is TRBV29-1 and J is TRBJ2-1; 11 positions agree with TRBD2. Germline CDR1 SQVTM, CDR2 ANQGSEA. CDR3 length: 17 residues. The trim removed 6 bases at V and 1 base at J, leaving 11 bases unmatched. CDR3 DNA sequence: TGCAGCGTAAATAACCAGGCTAGCGGGAGGTCCTACAATGAGCAGTTCTTC. Encoded protein: CSVNNQASGRSYNEQFF.